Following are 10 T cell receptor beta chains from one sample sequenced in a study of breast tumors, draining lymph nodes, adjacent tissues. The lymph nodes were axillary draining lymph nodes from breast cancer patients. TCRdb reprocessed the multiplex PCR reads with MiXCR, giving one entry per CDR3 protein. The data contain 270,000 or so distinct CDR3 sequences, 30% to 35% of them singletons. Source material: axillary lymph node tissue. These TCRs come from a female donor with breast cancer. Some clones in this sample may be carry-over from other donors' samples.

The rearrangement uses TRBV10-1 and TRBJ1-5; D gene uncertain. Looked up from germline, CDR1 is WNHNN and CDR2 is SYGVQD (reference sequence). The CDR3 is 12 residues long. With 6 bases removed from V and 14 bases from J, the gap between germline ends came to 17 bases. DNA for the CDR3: TGCGCCAGCAGCTTAGCGGGAGACGGTGAGCATTTT. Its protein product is CASSLAGDGEHF.

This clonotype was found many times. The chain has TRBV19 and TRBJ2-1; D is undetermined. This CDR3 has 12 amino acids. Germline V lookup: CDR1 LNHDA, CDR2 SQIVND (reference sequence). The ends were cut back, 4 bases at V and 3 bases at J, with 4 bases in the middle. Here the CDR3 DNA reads TGTGCCAGTAGTAGGGACTACAATGAGCAGTTCTTC. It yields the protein CASSRDYNEQFF.

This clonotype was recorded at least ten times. CDR3 DNA: TGTGCCAGCAGCCTCAGCCGGACAGGGATCTACGAGCAGTACTTC. This codes for CASSLSRTGIYEQYF. The chain couples TRBV5-4 to TRBJ2-7; 8 bases line up with TRBD1. CDR3 length: 15 residues. V lost 4 bases to trimming and J lost 3 bases; unmatched junction nucleotides: 9. CDR1 SGHNT and CDR2 YYREEE come from the germline V gene (reference sequence).

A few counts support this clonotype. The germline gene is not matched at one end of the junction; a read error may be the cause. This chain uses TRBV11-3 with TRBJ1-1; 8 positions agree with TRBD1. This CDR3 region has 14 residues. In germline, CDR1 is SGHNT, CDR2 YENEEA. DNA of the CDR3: TGTGCCAGCAGCTCGGACAGGGTGGCGGCTGAGGCTTTCTTT. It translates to CASSSDRVAAEAFF.

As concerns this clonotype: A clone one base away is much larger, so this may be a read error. CDR3: CASSLTHGGDSNTGELFF. The CDR3 DNA follows: TGTGCCAGCAGCTTAACCCACGGCGGGGACTCGAACACCGGGGAGCTGTTTTTT. The V call is TRBV7-3, the J call TRBJ2-2; tentative D call: TRBD2 (6 bases). In germline, CDR1 is SGHTA, CDR2 FQGTGA. The CDR3 extends over 18 amino acids. V lost 0 bases and J lost 0, with 14 bases in between.

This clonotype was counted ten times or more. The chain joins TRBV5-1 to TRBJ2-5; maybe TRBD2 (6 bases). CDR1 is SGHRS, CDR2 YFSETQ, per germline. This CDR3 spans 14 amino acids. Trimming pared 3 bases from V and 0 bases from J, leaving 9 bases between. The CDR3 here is CASSSGLNQETQYF. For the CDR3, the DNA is TGCGCCAGCAGCTCGGGACTGAACCAAGAGACCCAGTACTTC.

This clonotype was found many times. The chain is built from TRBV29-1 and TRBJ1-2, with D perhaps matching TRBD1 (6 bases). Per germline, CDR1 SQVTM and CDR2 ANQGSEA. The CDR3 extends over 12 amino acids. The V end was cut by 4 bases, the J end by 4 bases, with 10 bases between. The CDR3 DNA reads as TGCAGCGTTGTACAGGGAAGCTATGGCTACACCTTC. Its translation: CSVVQGSYGYTF.

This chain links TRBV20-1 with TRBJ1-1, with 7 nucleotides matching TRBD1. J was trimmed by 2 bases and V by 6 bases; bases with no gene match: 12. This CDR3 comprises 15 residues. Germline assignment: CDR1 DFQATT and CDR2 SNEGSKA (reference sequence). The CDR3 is CSASKPGTANTEAFF. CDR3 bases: TGCAGTGCCTCAAAACCCGGGACAGCTAACACTGAAGCTTTCTTT.

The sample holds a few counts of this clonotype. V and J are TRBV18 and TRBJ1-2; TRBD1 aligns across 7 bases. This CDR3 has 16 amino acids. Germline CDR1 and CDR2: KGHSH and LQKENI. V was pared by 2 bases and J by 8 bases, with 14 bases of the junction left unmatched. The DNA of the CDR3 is TGTGCCAGCTCACCAACCGAAGGGGAGGGGGCGCGAGGCTACACCTTC. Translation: CASSPTEGEGARGYTF.

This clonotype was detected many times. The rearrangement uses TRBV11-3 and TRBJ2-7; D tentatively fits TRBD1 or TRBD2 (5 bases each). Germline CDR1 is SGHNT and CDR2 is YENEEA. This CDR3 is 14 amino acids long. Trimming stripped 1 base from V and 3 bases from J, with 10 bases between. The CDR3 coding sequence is TGTGCCAGCAGCTTAGCGGGACCACTCTACGAGCAGTACTTC. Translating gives CASSLAGPLYEQYF.